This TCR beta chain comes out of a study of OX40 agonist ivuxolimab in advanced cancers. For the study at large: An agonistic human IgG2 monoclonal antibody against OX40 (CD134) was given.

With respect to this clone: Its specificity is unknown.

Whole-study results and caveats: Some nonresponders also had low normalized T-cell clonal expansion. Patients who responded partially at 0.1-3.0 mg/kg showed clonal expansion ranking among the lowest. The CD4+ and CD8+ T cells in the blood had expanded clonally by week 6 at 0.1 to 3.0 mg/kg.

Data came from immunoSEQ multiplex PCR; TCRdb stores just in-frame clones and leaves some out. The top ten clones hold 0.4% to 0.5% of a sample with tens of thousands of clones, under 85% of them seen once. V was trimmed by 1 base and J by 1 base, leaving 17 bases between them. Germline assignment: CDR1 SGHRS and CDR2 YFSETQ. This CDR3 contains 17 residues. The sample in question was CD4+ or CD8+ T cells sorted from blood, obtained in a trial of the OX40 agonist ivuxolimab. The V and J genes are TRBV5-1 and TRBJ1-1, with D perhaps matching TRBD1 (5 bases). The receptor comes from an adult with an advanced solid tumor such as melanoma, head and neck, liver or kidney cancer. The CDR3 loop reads CASSLKETIDRNTEAFF. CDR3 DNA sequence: TGCGCCAGCAGCTTGAAAGAGACAATAGACAGGAACACTGAAGCTTTCTTT.